This passage covers 14 T cell receptor beta chains from one sample sequenced in a study of blood T cell repertoires in COVID-19. TCRdb's copy holds only in-frame clones and misses some; the assay was immunoSEQ multiplex PCR. This sample has approximately 150,000 clones, with approximately 91% found just once. Sequencing was carried out using peripheral blood. The origin of the receptors is a man aged 18-30 years with COVID-19, enrolled during active disease.

The V call is TRBV9, the J call TRBJ2-5; 7 bases fit TRBD1. V lost 0 bases, J lost 1 base, and 3 bases stayed unmatched. Per germline, CDR1 SGDLS and CDR2 YYNGEE. The CDR3 runs 15 residues. CDR3 protein: CASSVEGGGQETQYF. CDR3 in DNA: TGTGCCAGCAGCGTAGAAGGGGGCGGCCAAGAGACCCAGTACTTC.

The V gene is TRBV28, the J gene TRBJ2-3, with a tentative D call TRBD2 (6 bases). The V end was cut by 6 bases, the J end by 5 bases, with 15 bases between. CDR1 is MDHEN and CDR2 is SYDVKM in the germline V gene. The CDR3 spans 14 residues. This CDR3 reads CASSLDMGGDTQYF. The CDR3 nucleotides are TGTGCCAGCAGCTTGGACATGGGGGGAGATACGCAGTATTTT.

J is TRBJ2-7 and V is TRBV5-1; 9 bases are shared with TRBD2. Germline V gives CDR1 SGHRS, CDR2 YFSETQ. The CDR3 length is 15 residues. With 4 bases clipped from V and 9 bases from J, the junction kept 14 bases outside the gene matches. In nucleotides, the CDR3 is TGCGCCAGCAGCGGGGGACTAGCCTTCGACGATGGGCAGTACTTC. Its translation: CASSGGLAFDDGQYF. The variable domain in full, with the rest retrieved from reference TRBV5-1 and TRBJ2-7, is KAGVTQTPRYLIKTRGQQVTLSCSPISGHRSVSWYQQTPGQGLQFLFEYFSETQRNKGNFPGRFSGRQFSNSRSEMNVSTLELGDSALYLCASSGGLAFDDGQYFGPGTRLTVT.

This sequence joins TRBV7-8 and TRBJ2-7, with 14 bases fitting TRBD2. Germline V gene lookup returns CDR1 SGHVS and CDR2 FQNEAQ. CDR3 length: 16 residues. After removal of 5 bases from V and 3 bases from J, the junction contained 6 bases not matched to a gene. This chain's CDR3 is CASSGGLAGAFYEQYF. DNA of the CDR3: TGTGCCAGCAGCGGGGGACTAGCGGGAGCCTTCTACGAGCAGTACTTC. The full variable domain, its missing parts supplied by reference TRBV7-8 and TRBJ2-7, is GAGVSQSPRYKVAKRGQDVALRCDPISGHVSLFWYQQALGQGPEFLTYFQNEAQLDKSGLPSDRFFAERPEGSVSTLKIQRTQQEDSAVYLCASSGGLAGAFYEQYFGPGTRLTVT.

This clone occurred once. This rearrangement joins TRBV5-1 to TRBJ2-1, with D tentatively TRBD2 (6 bases). The V end lost 2 bases, the J end lost 2 bases, and 17 bases lay between the germline ends. This CDR3 is 17 amino acids long. Germline loops: CDR1 SGHRS, CDR2 YFSETQ. The CDR3 loop is CASSFSGPQDAYNEQFF. The CDR3, as DNA: TGCGCCAGCAGCTTCAGCGGGCCCCAGGACGCCTACAATGAGCAGTTCTTC. The full variable domain, in which reference TRBV5-1 and TRBJ2-1 provide the parts outside the CDR3, is KAGVTQTPRYLIKTRGQQVTLSCSPISGHRSVSWYQQTPGQGLQFLFEYFSETQRNKGNFPGRFSGRQFSNSRSEMNVSTLELGDSALYLCASSFSGPQDAYNEQFFGPGTRLTVL.

The CDR3 loop is CATRTSGRYNEQFF. The CDR3 region has the DNA TGTGCCACCAGGACTAGCGGGAGGTACAATGAGCAGTTCTTC. The chain has TRBV6-6 and TRBJ2-1, with 14 nucleotides matching TRBD2. Germline loops: CDR1 MNHNY, CDR2 SVGAGI (reference sequence). The CDR3 consists of 14 residues. V lost 10 bases and J lost 4; bases outside the gene matches: 3.

This rearrangement joins TRBV24-1 to TRBJ2-5; D is perhaps TRBD1 (5 bases). The CDR3 runs to 16 residues. The V gene lost 4 bases and the J gene lost 1 base, with 15 bases spanning the gap. The germline V gene has CDR1 KGHDR and CDR2 SFDVKD. The CDR3 loop is CATSDSRQLPQETQYF. CDR3 DNA sequence: TGTGCCACCAGTGACTCAAGACAGCTACCCCAAGAGACCCAGTACTTC.

This chain uses TRBV28 with TRBJ2-1; 9 bases are a match to TRBD1. Germline V CDR1 and CDR2: MDHEN, SYDVKM. The CDR3 has 15 amino acids. V dropped 6 bases and J dropped 3; count of bases not matched to a gene: 6. Here the CDR3 DNA reads TGTGCCAGCAGAGAGACAGGGGGATTCTACAATGAGCAGTTCTTC. It encodes CASRETGGFYNEQFF.

The chain couples TRBV5-1 to TRBJ1-2; D not resolved. The V end was cut by 4 bases, the J end by 8 bases, with 21 bases between. There are 15 residues in the CDR3. The germline V gene encodes CDR1 SGHRS and CDR2 YFSETQ. The CDR3 loop is CASSPDGLPLRGYTF. The CDR3 region has the DNA TGCGCCAGCAGCCCCGACGGACTCCCCTTAAGGGGCTACACCTTC. Using reference TRBV5-1 and TRBJ1-2 for the parts outside the CDR3, the full variable domain is KAGVTQTPRYLIKTRGQQVTLSCSPISGHRSVSWYQQTPGQGLQFLFEYFSETQRNKGNFPGRFSGRQFSNSRSEMNVSTLELGDSALYLCASSPDGLPLRGYTFGSGTRLTVV.

The chain carries TRBV19 and TRBJ1-1, with 10 bases identical to TRBD1. Germline V gives CDR1 LNHDA, CDR2 SQIVND (reference sequence). The junction had 5 bases not matched to a gene; V was cut back by 6 bases and J by 4 bases. This CDR3 has 14 residues. The CDR3 region is CASSTGQGTTEAFF. CDR3 nucleotides: TGTGCCAGTAGCACGGGACAGGGGACCACTGAAGCTTTCTTT.

The V and J genes are TRBV7-2 and TRBJ2-7; TRBD2 matches at 11 bases. CDR1 is SGHTA and CDR2 is FQGNSA in the germline V gene. The CDR3 has 17 residues. V shed 2 bases and J 2 bases; nucleotides not matched to a gene: 8. The CDR3, as DNA: TGTGCCAGCAGCTTACTAGCGGGAGGTGGAGGGGCCTACGAGCAGTACTTC. As protein: CASSLLAGGGGAYEQYF.

CDR3 amino acids: CAWSPPAGGVFEQYF. CDR3 sequence (DNA): TGTGCCTGGAGTCCCCCGGCAGGAGGGGTATTCGAGCAGTACTTC. This chain connects TRBV30 to TRBJ2-7, with D possibly being TRBD2 (6 bases). With 2 bases removed from V and 6 bases from J, the gap between germline ends came to 20 bases. The CDR3 is made up of 15 amino acids. Germline V gene sequence: CDR1 GTSNPN, CDR2 SVGIG (reference sequence).

The CDR3 reads CSARGTGGEETQYF. Here the CDR3 DNA reads TGCAGTGCTCGTGGGACAGGGGGGGAAGAGACCCAGTACTTC. This chain uses TRBV20-1 with TRBJ2-5; 11 positions agree with TRBD1. The CDR3 has 14 amino acids. Germline V gene data show CDR1 as DFQATT and CDR2 as SNEGSKA (reference sequence). V lost 5 bases to trimming and J lost 3 bases; unmatched junction nucleotides: 5.

V gene TRBV5-1 combines with J gene TRBJ1-1; D unclear. Trimming left V 2 bases short and J 2 bases short, with 10 bases between. Germline loops: CDR1 SGHRS, CDR2 YFSETQ. There are 14 residues in the CDR3. The CDR3 spells CASSFETYNTEAFF. The DNA for the CDR3 is TGCGCCAGCAGCTTCGAGACTTACAACACTGAAGCTTTCTTT.